Listed here is a single TCR beta chain. The data are from a study of blood T cell repertoires in COVID-19. Across the study: Donors in the United States, Italy and Spain gave samples during acute or convalescent COVID-19. The cDNA or gDNA used as material had been derived from T cells, B-cell-depleted T cells, or PBMCs.

The J segment lost 3 bases and the V segment lost 3 bases, leaving 5 bases of the junction unmatched. CDR3 length: 16 amino acids. Germline CDR1 reads MNHEY; CDR2 reads SMNVEV (reference sequence). In the original processing: The assay estimated nucleated cells by amplifying reference gene primers. Repertoires were generated with immunoSEQ multiplex PCR, while TCRdb's copy carries only in-frame clones and drops some. From that table come the V and J calls and clone size; the DNA was used to work out D and trimming. The sample shows 70,000 or so clones, 83% of them seen only once. The clonotype was recovered from a woman aged 55-69 years with acute or convalescent COVID-19. Sequenced material: peripheral blood. The chain links TRBV27 to TRBJ1-6, with TRBD1 matching 7 bases. The CDR3 loop reads CASSLKGAHYNSPLHF. CDR3 DNA: TGTGCCAGCAGTTTGAAGGGGGCCCACTATAATTCACCCCTCCACTTT.